Shown below are 16 T cell receptor beta chains from a single sample sequenced in a study of blood T cell repertoires in COVID-19. Method: immunoSEQ multiplex PCR; TCRdb's copy keeps in-frame clones and lacks some. This table has 150,000 to 200,000 clones, 85% to 90% appearing once. Sequencing input: PBMCs or T cells enriched from blood (not recorded which). The receptors stem from a woman aged 40-49 years in a cohort exposed to, infected with or recovered from COVID-19 (not recorded which).

This sequence joins TRBV7-6 and TRBJ2-1; weak D call: TRBD2 (5 bases). This CDR3 comprises 14 residues. Germline V gene data show CDR1 as SGHVS and CDR2 as FNYEAQ. The V and J ends lost 2 bases and 2 bases respectively, with 7 bases between them. The CDR3 region is CASSLRGTYNEQFF. In nucleotides, the CDR3 is TGTGCCAGCAGCTTAAGAGGGACCTACAATGAGCAGTTCTTC.

The V and J genes are TRBV10-3 and TRBJ1-2; TRBD1 matches at 8 bases. The CDR3 runs 15 residues. V lost 2 bases and J lost 5; bases outside the gene matches: 7. Germline V CDR1 and CDR2: ENHRY, SYGVKD. The CDR3 coding sequence is TGTGCCATCAGTGAGCCCGGACAGGGACTTTATGGCTACACCTTC. Protein product: CAISEPGQGLYGYTF.

The chain recombines TRBV11-2 with TRBJ2-7; D is possibly TRBD2 (6 bases). The length of the CDR3 is 13 residues. Germline CDR1 SGHAT, CDR2 FQNNGV. The V and J ends lost 5 bases and 2 bases respectively, with 10 bases between them. Here the CDR3 DNA reads TGTGCCAGCAGCCTGGAGGGACCCTACGAGCAGTACTTC. Translation: CASSLEGPYEQYF.

There are a few counts of this clone. This chain links TRBV10-2 with TRBJ2-7, with unresolved D. Germline V gene data show CDR1 as WSHSY and CDR2 as SAAADI. V was clipped by 3 bases and J by 2 bases, with 8 bases between them. This CDR3 has 13 amino acids. The CDR3 is CASSETHPYEQYF. The DNA for the CDR3 is TGCGCCAGCAGTGAAACTCATCCCTACGAGCAGTACTTC.

The chain is built from TRBV6-4 and TRBJ1-3; 9 bases agree with TRBD1. The V segment lost 4 bases and the J segment 3 bases; nucleotides outside the gene matches: 7. Germline CDR1 reads MRHNA; CDR2 reads SNTAGT. This CDR3 region has 16 residues. CDR3 region: CASSAGTGKSGNTIYF. The CDR3 bases are TGTGCCAGCAGTGCCGGGACAGGGAAGAGTGGAAACACCATATATTTT.

This clone was recorded once. The chain is built from TRBV14 and TRBJ2-7, with 7 bases aligning to TRBD1. Trimming removed 2 bases from V and 2 bases from J; junction bases left unmatched: 3. This CDR3 spans 14 amino acids. Germline values: CDR1 SGHDN, CDR2 FVKESK. The CDR3 reads CASSQWQGAYEQYF. CDR3 DNA: TGTGCCAGCAGCCAATGGCAGGGGGCCTACGAGCAGTACTTC.

This chain links TRBV5-1 with TRBJ2-7; TRBD1 matches at 7 bases. CDR1 is SGHRS, CDR2 YFSETQ, per germline. The ends lost 4 bases at V and 4 bases at J; junction bases unmatched: 11. The CDR3 spans 15 residues. The CDR3 bases are TGCGCCAGCAGCAGCATAACCGGGACAGCTTACGAGCAGTACTTC. The encoded protein is CASSSITGTAYEQYF.

The chain couples TRBV6-5 to TRBJ1-6, with 8 bases fitting TRBD1. Germline CDR1 MNHEY, CDR2 SVGAGI. The CDR3 is 13 amino acids. The CDR3 sequence is CATLDRGNSPLHF. In DNA form, the CDR3 reads TGTGCAACTCTCGACAGGGGTAATTCACCCCTCCACTTT.

The chain uses TRBV5-1 and TRBJ2-1; 11 positions match TRBD1. Germline lookup yields CDR1 SGHRS and CDR2 YFSETQ. The CDR3 runs 14 residues. With 3 bases clipped from V and 7 bases from J, the junction kept 3 bases outside the gene matches. The CDR3 DNA sequence: TGCGCCAGCAGCTGGGGACAGGGGGGGAATGAGCAGTTCTTC. Protein: CASSWGQGGNEQFF.

This clone came up a few times. The chain combines TRBV10-1 with TRBJ2-3, with a tentative D call TRBD2 (6 bases). Trimming pared 4 bases from V and 3 bases from J, leaving 29 bases between. From germline, CDR1 is WNHNN and CDR2 SYGVQD (reference sequence). The CDR3 length is 20 residues. CDR3 DNA sequence: TGCGCCAGCAGTGGGGGACCGCGCGGGACCACCTTTCGCCGGACAGATACGCAGTATTTT. Its translation is CASSGGPRGTTFRRTDTQYF.

This clone was detected a few times. The chain combines TRBV7-2 with TRBJ1-6, with TRBD1 matching over 8 bases. CDR1 and CDR2 from the germline V gene are SGHTA and FQGNSA. The CDR3 runs 14 residues. V was clipped by 5 bases and J by 10 bases; unmatched bases: 7. CDR3 residues: CASSTGQGASPLHF. The CDR3 bases are TGTGCCAGCAGCACAGGACAGGGAGCCTCACCCCTCCACTTT.

This clone was observed a few times. The chain is built from TRBV19 and TRBJ1-2; D is unclear. V lost 4 bases and J lost 5, with 8 bases in between. CDR3 length: 12 residues. The germline V gene has CDR1 LNHDA and CDR2 SQIVND (reference sequence). CDR3 loop: CASSTVEYGYTF. The CDR3 bases are TGTGCCAGTAGTACGGTCGAGTATGGCTACACCTTC.

The V call is TRBV5-1, the J call TRBJ1-1; TRBD1 matches 7 bases. Germline V gene data show CDR1 as SGHRS and CDR2 as YFSETQ. The CDR3 is 15 amino acids. The V segment lost 5 bases and the J segment 0 bases; nucleotides outside the gene matches: 7. The CDR3 region has the DNA TGCGCCAGCAGTCTAGCGGGACAGATGAACACTGAAGCTTTCTTT. Encoded protein: CASSLAGQMNTEAFF.

The CDR3 loop reads CASSYVQGYYEQYF. DNA for the CDR3: TGTGCCAGCAGTTATGTCCAGGGCTACTACGAGCAGTACTTC. The genes are TRBV6-1 and TRBJ2-7; D may be TRBD1 (5 bases). CDR3 length: 14 residues. The germline V gene encodes CDR1 MNHNS and CDR2 SASEGT. V lost 5 bases and J lost 3, with 14 bases in between.

V usage is TRBV3-1 (or the pseudogene TRBV3-2) and J usage is TRBJ2-2; D may be TRBD2 (5 bases). Germline CDR1 LGHDT, CDR2 YNNKEL (reference sequence). The V gene lost 4 bases and the J gene lost 1 base, with 10 bases spanning the gap. This CDR3 has 15 amino acids. The CDR3 reads CASSLLRENTGELFF. CDR3 in DNA: TGTGCCAGCAGCCTTTTGAGGGAGAACACCGGGGAGCTGTTTTTT.

The count of this clone is one. This chain links TRBV7-9 with TRBJ2-3, with 13 bases aligning to TRBD2. Per the germline V gene, CDR1 is SEHNR and CDR2 is FQNEAQ (reference sequence). With V trimmed by 3 bases and J by 5 bases, 11 bases remained unmatched. This CDR3 spans 18 amino acids. The CDR3 DNA reads as TGTGCCAGCAGCTTTAGACTAGCGGGGGGAATACAAGAAGATACGCAGTATTTT. It is translated as CASSFRLAGGIQEDTQYF.